The text below deals with one T cell receptor beta chain. This sample was taken from a study of blood T cell repertoires in COVID-19. TCRdb's table, derived via immunoSEQ multiplex PCR, lists solely in-frame clones and lacks some. The table has about 33,000 clones, about 88% seen once. CDR3 length equals 16 residues. Unmatched junction bases numbered 3, after V lost 0 bases and J lost 3 bases. CDR1 and CDR2 (germline): MNHEY, SVGEGT. The sequence derives from a woman of 80 years or more with active or convalescent COVID-19. This chain links TRBV6-2 or TRBV6-3 with TRBJ1-5; TRBD1 matches 9 bases. The material sequenced was peripheral blood. The CDR3 DNA is TGTGCCAGCAGTTACTCGGGGACAGGGCCCAATCAGCCCCAGCATTTT. Encoded protein: CASSYSGTGPNQPQHF.